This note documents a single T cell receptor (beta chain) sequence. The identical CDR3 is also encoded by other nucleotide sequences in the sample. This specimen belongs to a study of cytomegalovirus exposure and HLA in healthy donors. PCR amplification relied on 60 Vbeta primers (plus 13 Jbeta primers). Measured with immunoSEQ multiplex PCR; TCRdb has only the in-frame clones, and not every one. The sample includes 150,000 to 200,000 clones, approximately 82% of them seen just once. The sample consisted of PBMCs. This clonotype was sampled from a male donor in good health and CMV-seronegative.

CDR3 amino acids: CASSLTAGGQPQHF. CDR3 DNA: TGTGCCAGCAGCTTAACGGCAGGGGGGCAGCCCCAGCATTTT. The genes are TRBV11-2 and TRBJ1-5; 7 bases match TRBD1. Germline V gene data show CDR1 as SGHAT and CDR2 as FQNNGV. The CDR3 is 14 residues long. The V gene end was trimmed by 2 bases and the J gene end by 7 bases; junction bases not matched to a gene: 5.